Shown below are 16 T cell receptor beta chains from a single sample sequenced in a study of shared clonotypes between healthy human individuals. Measured with immunoSEQ multiplex PCR; TCRdb has only the in-frame clones, and not every one. This table has around 2.1 million clones, more than 85% appearing once. Terminally differentiated effector memory CD45RA+ cells were left out of the naive CD8 fraction, which was CD45RO-negative and positively selected for CCR7. The specimen sequenced was naive CD8+ T cells from PBMCs. Receptors originate from a man aged 18-30 years in good health. Some clones in this sample may be carry-over from other donors' samples.

V is TRBV7-9 and J is TRBJ2-5, with TRBD1 identical over 10 bases. The J call may be faulty, since TRBJ2-7 better matches the DNA end. Germline CDR1 SEHNR, CDR2 FQNEAQ (reference sequence). CDR3 length: 14 residues. The CDR3 sequence: CASSLGQGIYEQYF. As DNA, the CDR3 is TGTGCCAGCAGCTTGGGACAGGGGATCTACGAGCAGTACTTC.

The chain recombines TRBV29-1 with TRBJ2-5, with no clear D. Germline values: CDR1 SQVTM, CDR2 ANQGSEA. V lost 0 bases and J lost 2, with 7 bases in between. This CDR3 is built from 13 residues. CDR3 coding DNA: TGCAGCGTTGAAGAACAGAATCAAGAGACCCAGTACTTC. It yields the protein CSVEEQNQETQYF.

The chain joins TRBV7-3 to TRBJ2-5, with TRBD2 matching over 11 bases. Germline-derived CDR1 and CDR2 are SGHTA and FQGTGA. V was clipped by 1 base and J by 1 base; unmatched bases: 5. The length of the CDR3 is 17 residues. CDR3 in DNA: TGTGCCAGCAGCTTAAATTCGCTAGCGGGAGGCCAAGAGACCCAGTACTTC. It is translated as CASSLNSLAGGQETQYF. Using reference TRBV7-3 and TRBJ2-5 for the parts outside the CDR3, the full variable domain is GAGVSQTPSNKVTEKGKYVELRCDPISGHTALYWYRQSLGQGPEFLIYFQGTGAADDSGLPNDRFFAVRPEGSVSTLKIQRTERGDSAVYLCASSLNSLAGGQETQYFGPGTRLLVL.

The chain recombines TRBV5-6 with TRBJ1-5; D might be TRBD1 (5 bases). Germline loops: CDR1 SGHDT, CDR2 YYEEEE. The CDR3 length is 16 residues. V shed 3 bases and J shed 4 bases, with 17 bases lying between them. CDR3 DNA: TGTGCCAGCAGCTCGGGGCGGGGAAGTCGGAATCAGCCCCAGCATTTT. It yields the protein CASSSGRGSRNQPQHF.

This clone was observed a single time. V and J are TRBV28 and TRBJ1-3, with TRBD1 as a possible D gene (5 bases). CDR1 is MDHEN, CDR2 SYDVKM, per germline. V lost 3 bases and J lost 3, with 18 bases in between. The CDR3 contains 17 residues. The CDR3 reads CASSFRPGAHLGNTIYF. CDR3 DNA: TGTGCCAGCAGTTTCAGGCCCGGGGCACACCTTGGAAACACCATATATTTT. Full variable domain (remainder filled in from reference TRBV28 and TRBJ1-3): DVKVTQSSRYLVKRTGEKVFLECVQDMDHENMFWYRQDPGLGLRLIYFSYDVKMKEKGDIPEGYSVSREKKERFSLILESASTNQTSMYLCASSFRPGAHLGNTIYFGEGSWLTVV.

As for this clone: Relative to the germline gene, one junction end is altered; a read error may explain this. V and J are TRBV4-1 and TRBJ2-1; D is unresolved. Germline assignment: CDR1 MGHRA and CDR2 YSYEKL. This CDR3 is built from 13 residues. CDR3: CASSQVSHNEQFF. The DNA of the CDR3 is TGCGCCAGCAGCCAGGTCTCCCACAATGAGCAGTTCTTC.

This clone was seen more than once but under ten times. The gene calls are TRBV5-8 and TRBJ2-1, with D unresolved. The CDR3 sequence is 14 residues long. The ends were cut back, 0 bases at V and 2 bases at J, with 6 bases in the middle. CDR1 is SGHTS, CDR2 YDEGEE, per germline. The CDR3 DNA reads TGTGCCAGCAGCTTGGCCGGCACCTACAATGAGCAGTTCTTC. Its translation: CASSLAGTYNEQFF.

This clone was observed a few times. This rearrangement joins TRBV11-3 to TRBJ1-1; D not resolved. The length of the CDR3 is 13 residues. V lost 1 base and J 4 bases, leaving 7 bases between the germline ends. In germline, CDR1 is SGHNT, CDR2 YENEEA. CDR3 in amino acids: CASSLGTSTEAFF. The CDR3 nucleotides are TGTGCCAGCAGCTTAGGGACCTCCACTGAAGCTTTCTTT.

The chain uses TRBV11-2 and TRBJ1-2; D is perhaps TRBD1 (5 bases). CDR3 size: 13 residues. The ends were cut back, 3 bases at V and 5 bases at J, with 10 bases in the middle. Germline-derived CDR1 and CDR2 are SGHAT and FQNNGV. The CDR3 here is CASSLGPSYGYTF. In nucleotides, the CDR3 is TGTGCCAGCAGCTTGGGACCCTCTTATGGCTACACCTTC. Full variable domain (rest looked up from reference TRBV11-2 and TRBJ1-2): EAGVAQSPRYKIIEKRQSVAFWCNPISGHATLYWYQQILGQGPKLLIQFQNNGVVDDSQLPKDRFSAERLKGVDSTLKIQPAKLEDSAVYLCASSLGPSYGYTFGSGTRLTVV.

This clone has just a few counts. The chain links TRBV28 to TRBJ1-5; 8 nucleotides align to TRBD1. This CDR3 is built from 15 residues. Germline V gene lookup returns CDR1 MDHEN and CDR2 SYDVKM. V shed 3 bases and J 5 bases; nucleotides not matched to a gene: 6. The CDR3 DNA reads as TGTGCCAGCAGTTTTATGGCAGGGGGCTATCAGCCCCAGCATTTT. Its translation is CASSFMAGGYQPQHF.

This chain connects TRBV2 to TRBJ2-1; D could derive from TRBD1 or TRBD2 (7 bases each). The CDR3 spans 14 residues. Germline CDR1 reads SNHLY; CDR2 reads FYNNEI. V was pared by 11 bases and J by 5 bases, with 19 bases between. CDR3 amino acids: CASGGGGRHNEQFF. The CDR3, as DNA: TGTGCCTCAGGGGGGGGAGGACGGCACAATGAGCAGTTCTTC.

The chain uses TRBV4-1 and TRBJ1-1, with D possibly being TRBD1 (5 bases). The germline V gene has CDR1 MGHRA and CDR2 YSYEKL. The CDR3 spans 15 residues. Trimming shortened V by 4 bases and J by 0 bases, and 12 bases separated the two germline ends. This CDR3 is CASSLGGAVNTEAFF. In nucleotides, the CDR3 is TGCGCCAGCAGCCTCGGTGGGGCAGTGAACACTGAAGCTTTCTTT.

This rearrangement joins TRBV4-1 to TRBJ1-2; D remains unclear. The CDR3 totals 14 residues. Germline-derived CDR1 and CDR2 are MGHRA and YSYEKL. V shed 1 base and J shed 8 bases, with 14 bases lying between them. The CDR3 protein is CASSQVGQSDGYTF. Written as DNA, the CDR3 is TGCGCCAGCAGCCAAGTTGGGCAGTCGGACGGCTACACCTTC.

This clone was counted between two and nine times. The chain is built from TRBV25-1 and TRBJ1-1; D is uncertain. CDR1 is MGHDK, CDR2 SYGVNS, per germline. The CDR3 runs to 11 residues. V lost 7 bases, J lost 4 bases, and 7 bases lay in between. The CDR3 spells CASTPGTEAFF. The DNA of the CDR3 is TGTGCCAGCACCCCCGGCACTGAAGCTTTCTTT.

Remarks on this clone: The sample has other DNA sequences that encode this CDR3 too. CDR3 nucleotides: TGTGCCAGCAGTTTACTACCGGATTCCTACGAGCAGTACTTC. It translates to CASSLLPDSYEQYF. V gene TRBV27 combines with J gene TRBJ2-7; D gene uncertain. Trimming took 2 bases from V and 1 from J, leaving 9 bases between them. The germline gives CDR1 MNHEY, CDR2 SMNVEV (reference sequence). The CDR3 length is 14 residues.

The genes are TRBV13 and TRBJ2-2; TRBD1 agrees at 8 bases. Germline V lookup: CDR1 PRHDT, CDR2 FYEKMQ (reference sequence). Trimming removed 3 bases from V and 4 bases from J; junction bases left unmatched: 7. This CDR3 has 16 residues. CDR3 DNA sequence: TGTGCCAGCAGCTTCGAGGACAGGGCCGGCACCGGGGAGCTGTTTTTT. As protein: CASSFEDRAGTGELFF. The full variable domain, in which reference TRBV13 and TRBJ2-2 provide the parts outside the CDR3, is AAGVIQSPRHLIKEKRETATLKCYPIPRHDTVYWYQQGPGQDPQFLISFYEKMQSDKGSIPDRFSAQQFSDYHSELNMSSLELGDSALYFCASSFEDRAGTGELFFGEGSRLTVL.